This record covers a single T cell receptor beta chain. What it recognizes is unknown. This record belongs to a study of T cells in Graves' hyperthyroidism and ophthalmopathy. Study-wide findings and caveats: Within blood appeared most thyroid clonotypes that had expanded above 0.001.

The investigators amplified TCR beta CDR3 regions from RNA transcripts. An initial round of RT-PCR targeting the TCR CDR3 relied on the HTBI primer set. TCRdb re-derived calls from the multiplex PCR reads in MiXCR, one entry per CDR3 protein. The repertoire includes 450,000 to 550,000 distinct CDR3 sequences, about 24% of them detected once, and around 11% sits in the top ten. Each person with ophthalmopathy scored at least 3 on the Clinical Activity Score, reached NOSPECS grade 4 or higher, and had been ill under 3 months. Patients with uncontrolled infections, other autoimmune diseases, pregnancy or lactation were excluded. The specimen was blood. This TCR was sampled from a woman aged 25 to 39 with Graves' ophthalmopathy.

In nucleotides, the CDR3 is TGTGCCCCCGACTTAGGAAGGGCGCCTAACTATGGCTACACCTTC. This codes for CAPDLGRAPNYGYTF. The chain combines TRBV12-3 or TRBV12-4 with TRBJ1-2, with D unresolved. This CDR3 spans 15 amino acids. The V end was cut by 11 bases, the J end by 0 bases, with 19 bases between.